Below are 4 T cell receptor beta chains sequenced from a single sample in a study of molecular identifiers for immune sequencing clone quantification. TCRdb re-called the PCR reads with MiXCR, one entry per CDR3 protein. This sample has approximately 550,000 distinct CDR3 sequences, with under 30% found just once. Sequenced: naive CD8+ T cells from blood, with Jurkat cell RNA spiked in. As for subset: FACS-sorted CD8+CD4-CCR7+CD45RA+ naive T cells. These receptor sequences come from a human donor in good health. Some libraries in this study had Jurkat cell RNA spiked in.

About this clonotype itself: This could be a read error, since a much larger clone is one nucleotide away. The CDR3 loop reads CSVAGANTGELFF. The CDR3 DNA reads TGCAGCGTTGCCGGGGCGAACACCGGGGAGCTGTTTTTT. The rearrangement joins TRBV29-1 to TRBJ2-2, with D tentatively TRBD2 (5 bases). Between the trimmed V and J ends, which lost 4 bases and 0 bases, there was a span of 6 bases. Germline loops: CDR1 SQVTM, CDR2 ANQGSEA. The CDR3 runs to 13 residues.

A few counts support this clonotype. A read error is possible here, since a much larger clone lies one base away. The rearrangement links TRBV29-1 to TRBJ1-1; D is undetermined. The CDR3 contains 12 residues. Germline loops: CDR1 SQVTM, CDR2 ANQGSEA. CDR3 in DNA: TGCAGCGTTGTAGGGCCGAACACTGAAGCTCTCTTT. Amino acid sequence: CSVVGPNTEALF.

This clonotype was observed many times. The chain is built from TRBV4-3 and TRBJ2-1, with D perhaps matching TRBD2 (6 bases). Deletions cut 0 bases from V and 6 bases from J, with 15 bases between. Germline V gives CDR1 LGHNA, CDR2 YSLEER. The CDR3 covers 16 residues. CDR3 in DNA: TGCGCCAGCAGCCAAGATCGATCAACGGGGGTCAATGAGCAGTTCTTC. Its protein is CASSQDRSTGVNEQFF.

This clonotype was seen at least ten times. The V gene is TRBV6-5, the J gene TRBJ2-1; D remains ambiguous. The CDR3 is 13 amino acids. V gave up 0 bases and J gave up 8 bases, with 8 bases separating them. CDR1 is MNHEY, CDR2 SVGAGI, per germline. CDR3 in DNA: TGTGCCAGCAGTTACTCATGGGCGGATGAGCAGTTCTTC. Its translation is CASSYSWADEQFF.